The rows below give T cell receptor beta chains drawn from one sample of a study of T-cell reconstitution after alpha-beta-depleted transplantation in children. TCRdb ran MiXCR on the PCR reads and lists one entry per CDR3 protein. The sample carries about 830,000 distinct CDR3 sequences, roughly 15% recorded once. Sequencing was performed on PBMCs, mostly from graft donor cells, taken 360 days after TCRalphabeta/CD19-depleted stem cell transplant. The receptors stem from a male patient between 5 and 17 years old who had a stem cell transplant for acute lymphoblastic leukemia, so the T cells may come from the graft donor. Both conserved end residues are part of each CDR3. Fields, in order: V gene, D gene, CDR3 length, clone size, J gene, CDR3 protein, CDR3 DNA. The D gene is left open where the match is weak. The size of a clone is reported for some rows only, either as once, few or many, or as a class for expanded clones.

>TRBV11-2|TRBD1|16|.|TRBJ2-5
CASSSIWDRGGETQYF
TGTGCCAGCAGCTCCATCTGGGACAGGGGGGGAGAGACCCAGTACTTC
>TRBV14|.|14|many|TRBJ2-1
CASSPDSYYNEQFF
TGTGCCAGCAGCCCGGACTCCTACTACAATGAGCAGTTCTTC
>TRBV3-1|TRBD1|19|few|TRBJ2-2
CASSPVRQGALRNTGELFF
TGTGCCAGCAGCCCCGTGAGACAGGGGGCTCTTCGGAACACCGGGGAGCTGTTTTTT
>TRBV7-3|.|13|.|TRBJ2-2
CASSSPLTGELFF
TGTGCCAGCAGCTCACCACTAACCGGGGAGCTGTTTTTT
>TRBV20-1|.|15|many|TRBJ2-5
CSARPGRGNQETQYF
TGCAGTGCTCGCCCGGGCAGGGGCAACCAAGAGACCCAGTACTTC
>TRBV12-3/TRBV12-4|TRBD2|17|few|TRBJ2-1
CASSPRPIAGAYNEQFF
TGTGCCAGCAGTCCTCGTCCTATAGCGGGAGCCTACAATGAGCAGTTCTTC
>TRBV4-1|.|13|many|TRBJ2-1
CASSQPLGKEQFF
TGCGCCAGCAGCCAGCCCCTAGGGAAGGAGCAGTTCTTC
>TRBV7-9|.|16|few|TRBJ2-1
CASSPPLAPNDNEQFF
TGTGCCAGCAGCCCGCCCTTAGCGCCTAATGACAATGAGCAGTTCTTC
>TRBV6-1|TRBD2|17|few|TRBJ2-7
CASGGLARILNNHEQYF
TGTGCCAGCGGGGGACTAGCGAGAATCCTAAACAATCACGAGCAGTACTTC
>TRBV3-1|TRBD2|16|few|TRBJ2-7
CASSQGRTSGTYEQYF
TGTGCCAGCAGCCAAGGTAGGACTAGCGGTACCTACGAGCAGTACTTC
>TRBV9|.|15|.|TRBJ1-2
CASSVEGHSTGGYTF
TGTGCCAGCAGCGTAGAAGGACACTCAACCGGTGGCTACACCTTC
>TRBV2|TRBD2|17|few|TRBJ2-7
CASSESGLAGGSYEQYF
TGTGCCAGCAGTGAATCGGGGCTAGCGGGAGGTAGCTACGAGCAGTACTTC
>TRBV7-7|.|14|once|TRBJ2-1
CASSLGEGGNEQFF
TGTGCCAGCAGCTTAGGCGAGGGAGGCAATGAGCAGTTCTTC
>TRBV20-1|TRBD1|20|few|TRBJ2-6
CSARAFLGQGVPSGANVLTF
TGCAGTGCTAGAGCATTTTTAGGACAGGGTGTTCCCTCTGGGGCCAACGTCCTGACTTTC
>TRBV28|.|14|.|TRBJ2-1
CASSSQGGTTLQFF
TGTGCCAGCAGTTCCCAGGGAGGCACAACCCTCCAGTTCTTC
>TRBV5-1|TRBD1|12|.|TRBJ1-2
CASSSDRGGYTF
TGCGCCAGCAGCTCAGACAGGGGTGGCTACACCTTC
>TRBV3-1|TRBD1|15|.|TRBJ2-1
CASSQDRGMTNEQFF
TGTGCCAGCAGCCAAGACAGGGGGATGACCAATGAGCAGTTCTTC
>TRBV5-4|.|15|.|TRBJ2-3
CASSLPGLNTDTQYF
TGTGCCAGCAGCTTGCCGGGGCTCAACACAGATACGCAGTATTTT
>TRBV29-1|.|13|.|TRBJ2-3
CSVAPIGRDTQYF
TGCAGCGTTGCCCCAATTGGGCGGGATACGCAGTATTTT
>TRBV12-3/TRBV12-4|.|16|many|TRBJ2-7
CASSLNSWRDTYEQYF
TGTGCCAGCAGTTTAAATAGCTGGCGGGACACCTACGAGCAGTACTTC
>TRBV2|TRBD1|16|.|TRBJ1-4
CASSGQGLSTNEKPFF
TGTGCCAGCAGTGGACAGGGCCTTTCAACTAATGAAAAACCGTTTTTT
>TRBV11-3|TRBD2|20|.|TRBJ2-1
CASSLGVRLAGVVSGNEQFF
TGTGCCAGCAGCTTAGGAGTGAGACTAGCGGGAGTCGTATCGGGGAATGAGCAGTTCTTC
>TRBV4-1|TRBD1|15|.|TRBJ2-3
CASSQPGRTGYTQYF
TGCGCCAGCAGCCAACCTGGCCGGACAGGGTATACGCAGTATTTT
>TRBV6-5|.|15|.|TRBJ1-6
CASSYSGKAYSPLHF
TGTGCCAGCAGTTACTCCGGGAAAGCTTACTCACCCCTCCACTTT
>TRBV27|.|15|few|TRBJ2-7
CASSLYRVGSYEQYF
TGTGCCAGCAGTTTATACAGGGTAGGCTCCTACGAGCAGTACTTC
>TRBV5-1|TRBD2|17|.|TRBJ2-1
CASSLGWTSGGYNEQFF
TGCGCCAGCAGCTTGGGATGGACTAGCGGAGGATACAATGAGCAGTTCTTC
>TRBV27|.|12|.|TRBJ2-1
CASSLGVGEQFF
TGTGCCAGCAGTCTAGGCGTCGGTGAGCAGTTCTTC
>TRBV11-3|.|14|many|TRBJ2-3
CASSLDHGADTQYF
TGTGCCAGCAGCTTAGATCACGGGGCAGATACGCAGTATTTT
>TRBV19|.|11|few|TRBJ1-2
CASRTAYGYTF
TGTGCCAGTAGAACAGCGTATGGCTACACCTTC
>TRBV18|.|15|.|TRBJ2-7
CASSPENRPFYEQYF
TGTGCCAGCTCCCCCGAGAATAGACCGTTTTACGAGCAGTACTTC
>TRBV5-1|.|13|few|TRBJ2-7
CASSLGQAGEQYF
TGCGCCAGCAGCTTGGGACAGGCAGGCGAGCAGTACTTC
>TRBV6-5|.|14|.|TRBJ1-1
CASSYSSGTTEAFF
TGTGCCAGCAGTTACTCGAGCGGGACCACTGAAGCTTTCTTT
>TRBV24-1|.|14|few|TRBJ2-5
CATSRNGHQETQYF
TGTGCCACCAGCCGAAACGGACACCAAGAGACCCAGTACTTC
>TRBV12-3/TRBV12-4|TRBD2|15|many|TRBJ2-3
CASSFPSGFTDTQYF
TGTGCCAGCAGTTTTCCTAGCGGGTTTACAGATACGCAGTATTTT
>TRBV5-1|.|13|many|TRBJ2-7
CASSLGGLYEQYF
TGCGCCAGCAGCTTGGGGGGACTCTACGAGCAGTACTTC
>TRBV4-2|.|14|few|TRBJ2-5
CASSQGDGQETQYF
TGTGCCAGCAGCCAAGGGGACGGACAAGAGACCCAGTACTTC
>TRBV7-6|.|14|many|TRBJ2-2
CASSFDYPTGELFF
TGTGCCAGCAGCTTTGACTACCCCACCGGGGAGCTGTTTTTT
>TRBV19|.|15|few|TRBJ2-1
CASSLRSEFSNEQFF
TGTGCCAGTAGCCTCCGCTCGGAGTTTTCCAATGAGCAGTTCTTC
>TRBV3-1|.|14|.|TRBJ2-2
CASSPRAYTGELFF
TGTGCCAGCAGCCCGAGGGCTTACACCGGGGAGCTGTTTTTT
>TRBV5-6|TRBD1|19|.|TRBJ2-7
CASGRDRGITRFSSYEQYF
TGTGCCAGCGGAAGGGACAGGGGGATAACCCGATTTAGCTCCTACGAGCAGTACTTC
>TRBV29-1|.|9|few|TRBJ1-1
CSVAPEAFF
TGCAGCGTGGCCCCTGAAGCTTTCTTT
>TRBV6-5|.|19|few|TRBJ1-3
CASSYLGGRTGGSGNTIYF
TGTGCCAGCAGTTACCTGGGGGGCCGAACAGGAGGCTCTGGAAACACCATATATTTT
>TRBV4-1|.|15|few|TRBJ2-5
CASSQDRGDGETQYF
TGCGCCAGCAGCCAAGATCGCGGGGATGGGGAGACCCAGTACTTC
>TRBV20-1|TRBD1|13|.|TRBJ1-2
CSAWTGRGYGYTF
TGCAGTGCGTGGACAGGACGAGGCTATGGCTACACCTTC
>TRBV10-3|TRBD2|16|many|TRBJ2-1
CAISVGLAVSYNEQFF
TGTGCCATCAGTGTGGGACTAGCGGTCTCCTACAATGAGCAGTTCTTC